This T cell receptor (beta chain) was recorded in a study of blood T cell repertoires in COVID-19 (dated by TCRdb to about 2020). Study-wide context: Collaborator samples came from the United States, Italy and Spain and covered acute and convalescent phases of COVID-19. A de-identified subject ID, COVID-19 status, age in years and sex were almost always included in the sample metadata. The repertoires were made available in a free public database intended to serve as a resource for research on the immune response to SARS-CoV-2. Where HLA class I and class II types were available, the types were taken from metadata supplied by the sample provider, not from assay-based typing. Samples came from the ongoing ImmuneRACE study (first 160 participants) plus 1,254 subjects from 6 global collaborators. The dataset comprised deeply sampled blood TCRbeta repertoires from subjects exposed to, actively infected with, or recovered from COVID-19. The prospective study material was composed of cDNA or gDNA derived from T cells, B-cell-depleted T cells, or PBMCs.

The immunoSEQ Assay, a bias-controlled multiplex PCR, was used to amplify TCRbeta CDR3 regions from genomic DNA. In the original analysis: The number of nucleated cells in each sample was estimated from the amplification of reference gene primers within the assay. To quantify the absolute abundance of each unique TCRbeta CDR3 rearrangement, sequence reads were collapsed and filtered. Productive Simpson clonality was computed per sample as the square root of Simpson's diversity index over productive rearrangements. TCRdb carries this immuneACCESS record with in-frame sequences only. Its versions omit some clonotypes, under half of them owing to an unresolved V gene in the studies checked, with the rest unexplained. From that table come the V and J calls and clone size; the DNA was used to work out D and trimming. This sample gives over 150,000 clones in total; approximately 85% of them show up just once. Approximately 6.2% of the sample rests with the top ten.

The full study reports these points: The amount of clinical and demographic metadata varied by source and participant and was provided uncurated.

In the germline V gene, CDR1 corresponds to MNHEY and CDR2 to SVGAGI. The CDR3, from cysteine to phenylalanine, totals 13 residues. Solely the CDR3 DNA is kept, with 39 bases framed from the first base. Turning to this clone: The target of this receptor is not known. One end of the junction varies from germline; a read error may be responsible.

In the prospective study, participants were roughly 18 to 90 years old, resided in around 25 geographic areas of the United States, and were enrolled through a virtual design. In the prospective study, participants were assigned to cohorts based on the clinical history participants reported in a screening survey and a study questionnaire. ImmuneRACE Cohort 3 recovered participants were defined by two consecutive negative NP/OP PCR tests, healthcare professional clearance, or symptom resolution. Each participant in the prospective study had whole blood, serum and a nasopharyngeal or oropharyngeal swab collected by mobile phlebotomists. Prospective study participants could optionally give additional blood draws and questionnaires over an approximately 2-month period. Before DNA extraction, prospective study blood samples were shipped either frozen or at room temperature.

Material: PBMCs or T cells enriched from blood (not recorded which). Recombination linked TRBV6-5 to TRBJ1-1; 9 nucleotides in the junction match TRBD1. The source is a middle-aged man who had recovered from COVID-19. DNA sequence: TGTGCCATCAGTTGGACAGGGGACACTGAAGCTTTCTTT. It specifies CAISWTGDTEAFF.